This T cell receptor beta chain comes out of a study of T cells in Graves' hyperthyroidism and ophthalmopathy. The TCR beta CDR3 regions underwent amplification using RNA transcripts as the source. First-round RT-PCR with HTBI primers amplified the TCR CDR3 region. TCRdb redid the calling of the multiplex PCR reads with MiXCR, one entry per CDR3 protein. The sample has about 560,000 distinct CDR3 sequences, 16% seen once; the top ten hold 18%. This CDR3 is 17 amino acids long. Germline trimming cut 4 bases from V and 8 bases from J; bases unmatched to any gene: 19. In germline, CDR1 is SGHDN, CDR2 FVKESK.

Specimen: blood. The sequence came from a woman aged 18-29 years with Graves' hyperthyroidism. The gene calls are TRBV14 and TRBJ1-2, with TRBD1 matching over 7 bases. The CDR3 DNA is TGTGCCAGCAGCCCCATCCGGGGGGCCCGACAGGGTGACGGCTACACCTTC. This codes for CASSPIRGARQGDGYTF.